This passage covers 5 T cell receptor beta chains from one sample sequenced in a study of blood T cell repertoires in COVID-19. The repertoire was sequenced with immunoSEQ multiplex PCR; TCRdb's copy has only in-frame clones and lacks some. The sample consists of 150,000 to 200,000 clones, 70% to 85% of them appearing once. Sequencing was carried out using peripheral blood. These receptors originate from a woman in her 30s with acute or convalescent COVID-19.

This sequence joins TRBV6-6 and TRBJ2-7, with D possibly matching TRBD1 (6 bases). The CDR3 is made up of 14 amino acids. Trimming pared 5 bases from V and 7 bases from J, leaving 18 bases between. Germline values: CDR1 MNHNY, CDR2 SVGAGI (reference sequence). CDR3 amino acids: CASSPGTREIEQYF. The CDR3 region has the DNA TGTGCCAGCAGTCCCGGGACACGGGAAATAGAGCAGTACTTC.

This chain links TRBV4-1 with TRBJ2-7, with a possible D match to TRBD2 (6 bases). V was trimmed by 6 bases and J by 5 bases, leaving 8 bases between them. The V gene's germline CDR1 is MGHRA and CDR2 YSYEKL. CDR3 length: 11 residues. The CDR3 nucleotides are TGCGCCAGCAGTCGGGGGAACGAGCAGTACTTC. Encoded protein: CASSRGNEQYF.

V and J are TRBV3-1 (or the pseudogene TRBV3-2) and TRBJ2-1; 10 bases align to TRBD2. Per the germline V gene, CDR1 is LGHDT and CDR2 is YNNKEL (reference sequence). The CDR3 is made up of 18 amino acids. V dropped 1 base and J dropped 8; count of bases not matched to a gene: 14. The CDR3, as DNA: TGTGCCAGCAGCCAAGCCGGGACAGCGGGGGGGCGCAGCGATGAGCAGTTCTTC. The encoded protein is CASSQAGTAGGRSDEQFF.

The CDR3: CASSAHRGHGYTF. The CDR3 DNA reads as TGTGCCAGCAGCGCCCATAGGGGGCATGGCTACACCTTC. This chain connects TRBV9 to TRBJ1-2; 7 bases agree with TRBD1. After removal of 3 bases from V and 6 bases from J, the junction contained 5 bases not matched to a gene. The CDR3 consists of 13 residues. Germline CDR1 and CDR2: SGDLS and YYNGEE.

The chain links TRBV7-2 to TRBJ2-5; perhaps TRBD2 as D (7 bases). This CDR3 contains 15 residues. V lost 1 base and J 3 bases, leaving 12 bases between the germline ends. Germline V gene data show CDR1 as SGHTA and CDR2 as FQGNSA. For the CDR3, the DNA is TGTGCCAGCAGCTTAGGAGGGAGGGGGGAAGAGACCCAGTACTTC. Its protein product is CASSLGGRGEETQYF.